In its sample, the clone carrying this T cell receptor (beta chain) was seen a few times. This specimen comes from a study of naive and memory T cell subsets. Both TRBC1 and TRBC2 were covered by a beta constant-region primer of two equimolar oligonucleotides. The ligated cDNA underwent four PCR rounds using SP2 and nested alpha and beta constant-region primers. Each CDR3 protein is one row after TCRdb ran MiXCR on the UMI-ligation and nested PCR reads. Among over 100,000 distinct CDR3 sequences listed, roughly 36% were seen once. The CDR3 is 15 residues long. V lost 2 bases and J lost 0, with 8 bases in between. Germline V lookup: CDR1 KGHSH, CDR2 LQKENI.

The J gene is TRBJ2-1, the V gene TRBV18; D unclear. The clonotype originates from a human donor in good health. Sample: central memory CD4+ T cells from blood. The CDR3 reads CASSPTTVSYNEQFF. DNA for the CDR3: TGTGCCAGCTCACCAACAACGGTCTCCTACAATGAGCAGTTCTTC. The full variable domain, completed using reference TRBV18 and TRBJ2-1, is NAGVMQNPRHLVRRRGQEARLRCSPMKGHSHVYWYRQLPEEGLKFMVYLQKENIIDESGMPKERFSAEFPKEGPSILRIQQVVRGDSAAYFCASSPTTVSYNEQFFGPGTRLTVL.